This TCR beta chain is from a study of blood T cell repertoires in COVID-19 (dated by TCRdb to the early 2020s). About the investigation overall: Collaborator samples came from the United States, Italy and Spain and covered acute and convalescent phases of COVID-19. HLA class I and class II types, where available, came from metadata supplied by the sample provider rather than from assay-based typing. The prospective study material was composed of cDNA or gDNA derived from T cells, B-cell-depleted T cells, or PBMCs. A freely available public database, intended as a resource for researchers studying the immune response to SARS-CoV-2, is where the repertoires were released. Deeply sampled blood TCRbeta repertoires from subjects exposed to, actively infected with, or recovered from COVID-19 were included in the dataset. The sample metadata nearly always contained a de-identified subject ID, COVID-19 status, age in years and sex. The samples were drawn from two sources: the first 160 participants of the ongoing ImmuneRACE study, and 1,200 or so subjects contributed by 6 global collaborators.

On this clone: Its antigen has not been determined. Per-base qualities were not stored, and no clone one base away is much larger.

The immunoSEQ Assay, a bias-controlled multiplex PCR, was used to amplify TCRbeta CDR3 regions from genomic DNA. Per the authors' processing: The number of nucleated cells in each sample was estimated by amplification of reference gene primers within the assay. To quantify the absolute abundance of each unique TCRbeta CDR3 rearrangement, sequence reads were collapsed and filtered. For each sample, productive Simpson clonality was calculated as the square root of Simpson's diversity index over productive rearrangements. TCRdb re-hosts the immuneACCESS table, in-frame sequences only. Its copies lack some clones; in the studies checked, an unresolved V gene accounts for under half of them, and the cause for the rest is not known. D and trimming come from the DNA, and the V and J calls and clone size come from that table. In this sample the table shows about 140,000 clones, almost 80% of which occur a single time. About 2.9% of the sample belongs to the ten largest clones.

Looking up the germline V gene (reference sequence) yields CDR1 MNHEY and CDR2 SMNVEV. V gives up 6 bases and J gives up 3 bases, and the segment between their germline ends measures 17 bases. Spanning cysteine to phenylalanine, the CDR3 consists of 15 amino acids. The CDR3 DNA has 45 bases and is translated from base 1. Participants in the prospective study were aged roughly 18 to 89 years, lived in some 24 United States geographic areas, and enrolled through a virtual design. Cohort assignment in the prospective study relied on participant-reported clinical history from a screening survey and a study questionnaire. Recovered participants in ImmuneRACE Cohort 3 were defined by two consecutive negative NP/OP PCR tests, clearance by a healthcare professional, or resolution of symptoms. Each participant in the prospective study had whole blood, serum and a nasopharyngeal or oropharyngeal swab collected by mobile phlebotomists. Additional blood draws and questionnaires over an approximately two-month period could optionally be provided by prospective study participants. Before DNA extraction, prospective study blood samples were shipped either frozen or at room temperature.

Overall results and qualifications from the work: The amount of clinical and demographic metadata varied by source and participant and was provided uncurated.

What was sequenced was PBMCs or T cells enriched from blood (not recorded which). The rearranged chain carries TRBV27 and TRBJ1-2; TRBD1 could be the D gene, as 6 bases match. The source is a woman aged 50 to 65 who had recovered from COVID-19. The nucleotide sequence reads as follows: TGTGCCAGCAGCGTGGGGGACCCAGGGGACTATGGCTACACCTTC. Its protein reads: CASSVGDPGDYGYTF.